A single T cell receptor (beta chain) is shown here with its context. The sample comes from a study of blood T cell repertoires in COVID-19. Original handling: Estimation of nucleated cell counts was performed using reference gene primer amplification. Sequenced by immunoSEQ multiplex PCR; TCRdb stores in-frame clones only, minus some. Clonal size and the V and J genes are those of that table, whereas D and trimming came from the DNA. The sample includes fewer than 250,000 clones, less than 90% of them seen just once. This CDR3 has 18 amino acids. V trimming: 0 bases; J trimming: 4 bases; junction bases outside the gene matches: 9. CDR1 and CDR2 (germline): MNHNS, SASEGT.

The V and J genes are TRBV6-1 and TRBJ2-6; 7 bases match TRBD1. The sample was peripheral blood. The sequence was obtained from a woman of 80 years or more with COVID-19, enrolled during active disease. CDR3 bases: TGTGCCAGCAGTGAAGCGCTGGGACAGAAGGGGGGGGCCAACGTCCTGACTTTC. As protein: CASSEALGQKGGANVLTF.